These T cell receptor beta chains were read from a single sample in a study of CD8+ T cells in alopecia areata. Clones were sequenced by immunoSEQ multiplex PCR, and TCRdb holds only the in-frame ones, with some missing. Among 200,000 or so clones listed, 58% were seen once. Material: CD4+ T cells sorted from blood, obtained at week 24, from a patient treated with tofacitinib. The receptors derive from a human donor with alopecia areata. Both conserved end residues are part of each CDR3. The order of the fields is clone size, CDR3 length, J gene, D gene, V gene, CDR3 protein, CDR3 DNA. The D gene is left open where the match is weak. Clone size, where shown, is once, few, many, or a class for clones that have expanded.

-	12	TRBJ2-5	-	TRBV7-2	CASSPSGETQYF	TGTGCCAGCAGCCCAAGCGGGGAGACCCAGTACTTC
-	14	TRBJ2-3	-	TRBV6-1	CASSEMRGTDTQYF	TGTGCCAGCAGTGAAATGAGGGGCACAGATACGCAGTATTTT
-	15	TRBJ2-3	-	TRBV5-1	CASSLGEWESDTQYF	TGCGCCAGCAGCTTGGGGGAGTGGGAATCCGATACGCAGTATTTT
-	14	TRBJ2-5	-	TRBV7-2	CASSLAGGGETQYF	TGTGCCAGCAGCTTAGCAGGAGGCGGGGAGACCCAGTACTTC
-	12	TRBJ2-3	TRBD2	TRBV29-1	CSGAAGADTQYF	TGCAGCGGAGCAGCGGGGGCAGATACGCAGTATTTT
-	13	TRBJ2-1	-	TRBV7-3	CATAPGGSNEQFF	TGTGCCACCGCGCCTGGGGGGTCGAATGAGCAGTTCTTC
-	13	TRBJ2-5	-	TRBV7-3	CASSLGVQETQYF	TGTGCCAGCAGCTTAGGCGTACAAGAGACCCAGTACTTC
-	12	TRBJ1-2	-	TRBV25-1	CASLDGNYGYTF	TGTGCCAGCCTCGACGGAAACTATGGCTACACCTTC
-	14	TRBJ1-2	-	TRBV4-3	CASSQVGDNYGYTF	TGCGCCAGCAGCCAAGTTGGGGACAACTATGGCTACACCTTC
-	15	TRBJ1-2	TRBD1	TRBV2	CASSEVRGQSSGYTF	TGTGCCAGCAGTGAAGTAAGGGGGCAATCGAGCGGCTACACCTTC
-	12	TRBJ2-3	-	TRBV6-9	CARGTHSDTQYF	TGTGCCAGAGGGACACATTCAGATACGCAGTATTTT
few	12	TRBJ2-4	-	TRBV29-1	CSVRQDKNIQYF	TGCAGCGTTCGCCAGGACAAAAACATTCAGTACTTC
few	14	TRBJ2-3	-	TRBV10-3	CAISEGGTSDTQYF	TGTGCCATCAGTGAGGGGGGAACCTCAGATACGCAGTATTTT
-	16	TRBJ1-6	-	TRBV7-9	CASSSSISSYNSPLHF	TGTGCCAGCAGCTCGTCCATAAGCTCCTATAATTCACCCCTCCACTTT
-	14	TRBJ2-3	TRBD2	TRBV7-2	CASSLDLAGLTQYF	TGTGCCAGCAGCTTAGATCTAGCGGGGCTTACGCAGTATTTT
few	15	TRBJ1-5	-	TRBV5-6	CASSFGGASNQPQHF	TGTGCCAGCAGCTTCGGAGGGGCCAGCAATCAGCCCCAGCATTTT
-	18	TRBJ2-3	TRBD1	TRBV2	CASSGTRPGQRYTDTQYF	TGTGCCAGCAGTGGGACCCGGCCGGGACAGAGATACACAGATACGCAGTATTTT
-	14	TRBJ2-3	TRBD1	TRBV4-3	CASSQDRGTDTQYF	TGCGCCAGCAGCCAAGACAGGGGGACAGATACGCAGTATTTT
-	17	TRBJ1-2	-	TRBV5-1	CASSPIPFDYLNYGYTF	TGCGCCAGCAGCCCAATACCTTTTGACTACCTCAACTATGGCTACACCTTC
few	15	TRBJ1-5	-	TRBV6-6	CASSYSAGFNQPQHF	TGTGCCAGCAGTTACAGTGCAGGGTTCAATCAGCCCCAGCATTTT
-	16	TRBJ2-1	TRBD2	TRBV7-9	CASTPSGTSGNNEQFF	TGTGCCAGCACCCCGTCGGGGACTAGCGGAAACAATGAGCAGTTCTTC
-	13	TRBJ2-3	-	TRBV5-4	CASSEWGKDTQYF	TGTGCCAGCAGCGAGTGGGGTAAAGATACGCAGTATTTT
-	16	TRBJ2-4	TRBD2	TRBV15	CATSRGLAGDTDIQYF	TGTGCCACCAGCAGGGGACTAGCGGGAGATACGGACATTCAGTACTTC
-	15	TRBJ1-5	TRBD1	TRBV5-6	CASSLHDRVNQPQHF	TGTGCCAGCAGCTTGCACGACAGGGTCAATCAGCCCCAGCATTTT
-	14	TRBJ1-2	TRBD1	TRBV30	CAWRGTGGNYGYTF	TGTGCCTGGAGGGGGACAGGCGGTAACTATGGCTACACCTTC
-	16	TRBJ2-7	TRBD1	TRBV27	CASRKTGQSFSNEQYF	TGTGCCAGCAGAAAAACGGGACAGTCTTTTTCGAACGAGCAGTACTTC
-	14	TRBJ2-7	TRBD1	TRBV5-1	CASSEDRVTYEQYF	TGCGCCAGCAGTGAGGACAGGGTGACCTACGAGCAGTACTTC
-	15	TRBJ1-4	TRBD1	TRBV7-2	CASSPTGTGNEKLFF	TGTGCCAGCAGCCCCACCGGGACAGGAAATGAAAAACTGTTTTTT
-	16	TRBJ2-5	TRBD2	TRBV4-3	CASSQDHSGGPETQYF	TGCGCCAGCAGCCAAGATCATTCGGGAGGGCCAGAGACCCAGTACTTC
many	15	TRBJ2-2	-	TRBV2	CATTEQGFVTGELFF	TGTGCCACTACCGAGCAGGGGTTCGTCACCGGGGAGCTGTTTTTT
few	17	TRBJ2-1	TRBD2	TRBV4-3	CASSQDFAGGGYNEQFF	TGCGCCAGCAGCCAAGATTTTGCGGGAGGGGGTTACAATGAGCAGTTCTTC
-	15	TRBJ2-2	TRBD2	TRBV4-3	CASSLLTSGTGELFF	TGCGCCAGCAGCCTTTTGACTAGCGGCACCGGGGAGCTGTTTTTT
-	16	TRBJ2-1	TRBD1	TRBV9	CASSVTGTGYHNEQFF	TGTGCCAGCAGTGTAACCGGGACAGGGTACCACAATGAGCAGTTCTTC
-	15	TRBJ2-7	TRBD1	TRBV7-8	CASSLGGQVSYEQYF	TGTGCCAGCAGCTTAGGGGGACAGGTATCCTACGAGCAGTACTTC
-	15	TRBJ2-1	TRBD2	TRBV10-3	CAISPGTSGLNEQFF	TGTGCCATCAGTCCAGGGACTAGCGGCCTCAATGAGCAGTTCTTC
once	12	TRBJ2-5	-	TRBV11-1	CASSPNQETQYF	TGTGCCAGCAGCCCGAATCAAGAGACCCAGTACTTC
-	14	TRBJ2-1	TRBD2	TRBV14	CASSQLADYNEQFF	TGTGCCAGCAGCCAACTAGCGGACTACAATGAGCAGTTCTTC
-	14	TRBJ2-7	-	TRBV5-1	CASSLEQGAYEQYF	TGCGCCAGCAGCTTGGAGCAGGGTGCCTACGAGCAGTACTTC
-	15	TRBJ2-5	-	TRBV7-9	CASSLRNRFQETQYF	TGTGCCAGCAGCTTACGGAACAGGTTCCAAGAGACCCAGTACTTC
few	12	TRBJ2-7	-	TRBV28	CASSLRGKEQYF	TGTGCCAGCAGTTTAAGGGGAAAGGAGCAGTACTTC
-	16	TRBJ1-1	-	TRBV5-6	CASSPKDWYRGTEAFF	TGTGCCAGCAGCCCAAAAGATTGGTATCGGGGCACTGAAGCTTTCTTT
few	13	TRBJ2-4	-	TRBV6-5	CASRKPGINIQYF	TGTGCCAGCAGAAAACCAGGGATAAACATTCAGTACTTC
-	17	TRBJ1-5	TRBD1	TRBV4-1	CASSQGRQGKSNQPQHF	TGCGCCAGCAGCCAGGGAAGACAGGGAAAAAGCAATCAGCCCCAGCATTTT